Following are 25 T cell receptor beta chains from one sample sequenced in a study of shared clonotypes between healthy human individuals. Sequenced by immunoSEQ multiplex PCR; TCRdb stores in-frame clones only, minus some. The repertoire holds millions of clones, with approximately 95% as singletons. Positive CCR7 selection of CD45RO-negative cells yielded the naive CD8 cells, and terminally differentiated effector memory CD45RA+ cells were excluded. The specimen sequenced was naive CD8+ T cells sorted from blood. The receptors were sampled from a man younger than 30 in good health.

This rearrangement joins TRBV5-6 to TRBJ2-7, with 13 bases aligning to TRBD2. The CDR3 totals 16 residues. Trimming took 4 bases from V and 6 from J; bases not matched to a gene: 10. Germline V gene lookup returns CDR1 SGHDT and CDR2 YYEEEE. For the CDR3, the DNA is TGTGCCAGCAGCAACCAACTAGCGGGAGGGCCGGTCGAGCAGTACTTC. Residues: CASSNQLAGGPVEQYF.

This chain uses TRBV6-1 with TRBJ2-2, with D possibly being TRBD1 (6 bases). The CDR3 is 13 residues long. V lost 6 bases and J 4 bases, leaving 9 bases between the germline ends. CDR1 MNHNS and CDR2 SASEGT come from the germline V gene. DNA of the CDR3: TGTGCCAGCAGAGAACAGGGCACCGGGGAGCTGTTTTTT. This sequence encodes CASREQGTGELFF.

The rearrangement uses TRBV6-1 and TRBJ2-7; perhaps TRBD2 as D (5 bases). Germline-derived CDR1 and CDR2 are MNHNS and SASEGT. V lost 3 bases to trimming and J lost 2 bases, with 11 bases between them. The CDR3 is made up of 14 amino acids. The CDR3 loop is CASSEAGMPYEQYF. CDR3 coding DNA: TGTGCCAGCAGTGAGGCCGGGATGCCCTACGAGCAGTACTTC.

This clone occurred once. The V call is TRBV7-9, the J call TRBJ1-2; D is unresolved. Germline V gene sequence: CDR1 SEHNR, CDR2 FQNEAQ (reference sequence). The germline V and J ends were trimmed by 4 bases and 5 bases, with 26 bases remaining between them. The CDR3 has 18 amino acids. Here the CDR3 reads CASSSTTESEGEGYGYTF. In nucleotides, the CDR3 is TGTGCCAGCAGCTCTACAACAGAATCGGAGGGTGAGGGTTATGGCTACACCTTC.

V gene TRBV6-6 combines with J gene TRBJ1-3, with 7 bases identical to TRBD1. The germline V gene has CDR1 MNHNY and CDR2 SVGAGI (reference sequence). This CDR3 spans 12 amino acids. After removal of 10 bases from V and 6 bases from J, the junction contained 6 bases not matched to a gene. The CDR3, as DNA: TGTGCCACCTCGGACAGGACAAACACCATATATTTT. Translated: CATSDRTNTIYF.

The rearrangement joins TRBV7-9 to TRBJ2-7; D may be TRBD1 or TRBD2 (5 bases each). The CDR3 consists of 15 residues. Germline-derived CDR1 and CDR2 are SEHNR and FQNEAQ (reference sequence). Trimming left V 1 base short and J 4 bases short, with 14 bases between. In DNA form, the CDR3 reads TGTGCCAGCAGCTTAGAGGGCAGGGAGCTATACGAGCAGTACTTC. Translated, it gives CASSLEGRELYEQYF.

The chain employs TRBV27 and TRBJ2-7; D could derive from TRBD1 or TRBD2 (5 bases each). CDR1 is MNHEY and CDR2 is SMNVEV in the germline V gene (reference sequence). The CDR3 is 15 amino acids. Trimming pared 5 bases from V and 3 bases from J, leaving 17 bases between. The CDR3 protein is CASSLHGTDGYEQYF. The CDR3 DNA is TGTGCCAGCAGTCTCCACGGGACGGATGGCTACGAGCAGTACTTC.

The chain joins TRBV9 to TRBJ2-7; D is undetermined. The V end was cut by 0 bases, the J end by 1 base, with 11 bases between. CDR1 SGDLS and CDR2 YYNGEE come from the germline V gene. The CDR3 totals 15 residues. The CDR3 reads CASSVGAPISYEQYF. The CDR3 DNA reads as TGTGCCAGCAGCGTAGGGGCCCCAATTTCCTACGAGCAGTACTTC. The whole variable domain, remainder taken from reference TRBV9 and TRBJ2-7, is DSGVTQTPKHLITATGQRVTLRCSPRSGDLSVYWYQQSLDQGLQFLIQYYNGEERAKGNILERFSAQQFPDLHSELNLSSLELGDSALYFCASSVGAPISYEQYFGPGTRLTVT.

The chain links TRBV7-6 to TRBJ1-6; D unresolved. CDR3 size: 15 residues. V was clipped by 2 bases and J by 8 bases, with 13 bases between them. Germline CDR1 is SGHVS and CDR2 is FNYEAQ. CDR3 region: CASSLHSQTDSPLHF. CDR3 DNA sequence: TGTGCCAGCAGCTTACACTCACAGACGGATTCACCCCTCCACTTT.

The chain couples TRBV6-5 to TRBJ2-2; perhaps TRBD2 as D (6 bases). Germline CDR1 is MNHEY and CDR2 is SVGAGI. The germline V and J ends were trimmed by 2 bases and 6 bases, with 16 bases remaining between them. The CDR3 runs to 16 residues. In DNA form, the CDR3 reads TGTGCCAGCAGTTACGGAGTTCGGGGGACCCCCGGGGAGCTGTTTTTT. Amino acid sequence: CASSYGVRGTPGELFF.

This clone came up a few times. Different DNA sequences within this sample yield the same CDR3. The gene calls are TRBV7-9 and TRBJ1-6, with D unresolved. Per the germline V gene, CDR1 is SEHNR and CDR2 is FQNEAQ (reference sequence). The CDR3 has 12 amino acids. V was pared by 5 bases and J by 7 bases, with 6 bases between. This CDR3 is CASSPDNSPLHF. CDR3 nucleotide sequence: TGTGCCAGCAGCCCAGACAATTCACCCCTCCACTTT.

V gene TRBV4-1 combines with J gene TRBJ1-2; D might be TRBD1 (5 bases). Trimming took 0 bases from V and 8 from J, leaving 16 bases between them. This CDR3 has 15 amino acids. CDR1 and CDR2 from the germline V gene are MGHRA and YSYEKL. In DNA, the CDR3 is TGCGCCAGCAGCCAAGATGGGACCGCCAGCATCGGCTACACCTTC. It encodes CASSQDGTASIGYTF.

The chain couples TRBV7-9 to TRBJ2-5; 11 bases map to TRBD2. The length of the CDR3 is 17 residues. The V segment lost 5 bases and the J segment 0 bases; nucleotides outside the gene matches: 8. The germline CDR1 and CDR2 sequences are SEHNR and FQNEAQ (reference sequence). The CDR3, as DNA: TGTGCCAGCAGCCCAGCCCGACTAGCGGGGTACCAAGAGACCCAGTACTTC. It specifies CASSPARLAGYQETQYF.

This chain links TRBV4-1 with TRBJ2-1; possibly TRBD1 for D (6 bases). CDR1 and CDR2 (germline): MGHRA, YSYEKL. The CDR3 has 14 residues. The V gene lost 3 bases and the J gene lost 8 bases, with 14 bases spanning the gap. The CDR3 DNA reads TGCGCCAGCAGCCATACGGACAGAACCGATGAGCAGTTCTTC. Amino acids: CASSHTDRTDEQFF.

The genes are TRBV29-1 and TRBJ1-1; 7 bases are a match to TRBD1. The ends lost 1 base at V and 6 bases at J; junction bases unmatched: 11. Germline V CDR1 and CDR2: SQVTM, ANQGSEA. This CDR3 spans 15 amino acids. The CDR3 coding sequence is TGCAGCGTTGAAGCCGACCAGACAGGGACCCCTGAAGCTTTCTTT. Protein product: CSVEADQTGTPEAFF.

The chain links TRBV29-1 to TRBJ2-5; D gene uncertain. Trimming removed 8 bases at V and 7 bases at J, with 11 bases between. Germline V gene data show CDR1 as SQVTM and CDR2 as ANQGSEA. The length of the CDR3 is 10 residues. The CDR3 protein is CSRACPTQYF. In DNA form, the CDR3 reads TGCAGCAGGGCTTGTCCGACCCAGTACTTC.

The CDR3 nucleotides read TGTGCCAGCAGCTTGGTTTCGGGAGGGCCTGTCGAGCAGTACTTC. Protein product: CASSLVSGGPVEQYF. The V and J genes are TRBV5-4 and TRBJ2-7, with TRBD2 identical over 8 bases. The germline gives CDR1 SGHNT, CDR2 YYREEE (reference sequence). The CDR3 extends over 15 amino acids. V lost 0 bases, J lost 6 bases, and 8 bases stayed unmatched.

The gene calls are TRBV27 and TRBJ2-7; a possible D gene is TRBD2 (5 bases). This CDR3 has 12 amino acids. CDR1 MNHEY and CDR2 SMNVEV come from the germline V gene (reference sequence). Between the trimmed V and J ends, which lost 8 bases and 0 bases, there was a span of 8 bases. CDR3 sequence: CASGLDSYEQYF. DNA for the CDR3: TGTGCCAGCGGACTTGACTCCTACGAGCAGTACTTC.

Worth noting for this clone: Other DNA sequences within the sample encode an identical CDR3. This rearrangement joins TRBV28 to TRBJ1-4; maybe TRBD1 (5 bases). The CDR3 spans 14 residues. Germline assignment: CDR1 MDHEN and CDR2 SYDVKM. V lost 3 bases, J lost 8 bases, and 13 bases lay in between. This chain's CDR3 is CASSLRQGGEKLFF. In DNA, the CDR3 is TGTGCCAGCAGTTTGAGGCAGGGCGGGGAAAAACTGTTTTTT.

The V and J genes are TRBV30 and TRBJ2-3; TRBD2 matches at 8 bases. This CDR3 region has 12 residues. Germline trimming cut 8 bases from V and 1 base from J; bases unmatched to any gene: 2. Germline values: CDR1 GTSNPN, CDR2 SVGIG (reference sequence). The DNA for the CDR3 is TGTGCCCTTAGCGGGGGCACAGATACGCAGTATTTT. It specifies CALSGGTDTQYF.

V is TRBV6-1 and J is TRBJ2-7; D gene unclear. V lost 1 base to trimming and J lost 3 bases, with 7 bases between them. Germline V CDR1 and CDR2: MNHNS, SASEGT. CDR3 length: 13 amino acids. The CDR3 DNA reads as TGTGCCAGCAGTGAAGGGGATGGCTACGAGCAGTACTTC. Protein sequence: CASSEGDGYEQYF.

The chain carries TRBV7-8 and TRBJ2-7, with 8 positions matching TRBD2. This CDR3 has 16 amino acids. CDR1 is SGHVS, CDR2 FQNEAQ, per germline. V trimming: 5 bases; J trimming: 3 bases; junction bases outside the gene matches: 12. The CDR3 spells CASSMDSGEKFYEQYF. The CDR3, as DNA: TGTGCCAGCAGCATGGATAGCGGGGAGAAATTCTACGAGCAGTACTTC.

This clone is a singleton in its sample. The rearrangement links TRBV28 to TRBJ1-2; perhaps TRBD1 as D (6 bases). The length of the CDR3 is 14 residues. Germline CDR1 and CDR2: MDHEN and SYDVKM. V was cut by 2 bases and J by 3 bases, with 10 bases left in between. The CDR3 protein is CASSLRGDHYGYTF. The CDR3 nucleotides read TGTGCCAGCAGTTTAAGGGGGGATCACTATGGCTACACCTTC.

Points on this clone: The identical CDR3 is also encoded by other nucleotide sequences in the sample. CDR3 residues: CASSYKSSYNEQFF. The CDR3 bases are TGTGCCAGCAGTTATAAGAGCTCCTACAATGAGCAGTTCTTC. The chain is built from TRBV6-5 and TRBJ2-1, with unresolved D. V shed 3 bases and J shed 0 bases, with 6 bases lying between them. CDR1 is MNHEY, CDR2 SVGAGI, per germline. The CDR3 runs to 14 residues.

The CDR3 nucleotides are TGCGCCAGCAGCCAAGAGACTGGGACTAGCGGGAGATACGAGCAGTTCTTC. Translated, it gives CASSQETGTSGRYEQFF. The chain couples TRBV4-1 to TRBJ2-1; 14 bases are a match to TRBD2. This CDR3 has 17 amino acids. The V segment lost 0 bases and the J segment 10 bases; nucleotides outside the gene matches: 8. Germline lookup yields CDR1 MGHRA and CDR2 YSYEKL.